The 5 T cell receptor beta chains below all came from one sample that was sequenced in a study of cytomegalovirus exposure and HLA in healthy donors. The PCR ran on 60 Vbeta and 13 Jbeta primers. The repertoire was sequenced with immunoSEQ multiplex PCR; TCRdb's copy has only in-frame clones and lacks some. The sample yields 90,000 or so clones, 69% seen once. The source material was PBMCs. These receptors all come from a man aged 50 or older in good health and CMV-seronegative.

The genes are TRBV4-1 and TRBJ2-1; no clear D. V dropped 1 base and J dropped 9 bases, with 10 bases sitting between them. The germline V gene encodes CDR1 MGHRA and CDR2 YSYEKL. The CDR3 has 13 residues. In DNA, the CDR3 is TGCGCCAGCAGCCAAGTACTCGGGTCTGAGCAGTTCTTC. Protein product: CASSQVLGSEQFF.

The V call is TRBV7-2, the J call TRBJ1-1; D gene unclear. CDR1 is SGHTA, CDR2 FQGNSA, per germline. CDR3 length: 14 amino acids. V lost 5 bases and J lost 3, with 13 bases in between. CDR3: CASSRTLGYTEAFF. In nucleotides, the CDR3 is TGTGCCAGCAGCCGGACTCTGGGATACACTGAAGCTTTCTTT. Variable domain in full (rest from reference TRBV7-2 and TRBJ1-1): GAGVSQSPSNKVTEKGKDVELRCDPISGHTALYWYRQSLGQGLEFLIYFQGNSAPDKSGLPSDRFSAERTGGSVSTLTIQRTQQEDSAVYLCASSRTLGYTEAFFGQGTRLTVV.

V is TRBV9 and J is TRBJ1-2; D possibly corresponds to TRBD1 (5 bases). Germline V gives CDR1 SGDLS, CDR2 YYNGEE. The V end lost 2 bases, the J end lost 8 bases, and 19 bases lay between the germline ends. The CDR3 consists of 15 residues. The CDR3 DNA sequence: TGTGCCAGCAGCGTGATAGGGACTCCATCTGGGGGCTACACCTTC. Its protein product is CASSVIGTPSGGYTF.

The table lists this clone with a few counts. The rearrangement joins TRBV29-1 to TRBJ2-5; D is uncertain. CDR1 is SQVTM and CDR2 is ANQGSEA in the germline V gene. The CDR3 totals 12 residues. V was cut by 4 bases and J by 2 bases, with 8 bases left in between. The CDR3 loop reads CSVVSGQETQYF. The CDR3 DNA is TGCAGCGTTGTATCCGGGCAAGAGACCCAGTACTTC. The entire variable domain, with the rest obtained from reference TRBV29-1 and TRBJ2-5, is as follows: SAVISQKPSRDICQRGTSLTIQCQVDSQVTMMFWYRQQPGQSLTLIATANQGSEATYESGFVIDKFPISRPNLTFSTLTVSNMSPEDSSIYLCSVVSGQETQYFGPGTRLLVL.

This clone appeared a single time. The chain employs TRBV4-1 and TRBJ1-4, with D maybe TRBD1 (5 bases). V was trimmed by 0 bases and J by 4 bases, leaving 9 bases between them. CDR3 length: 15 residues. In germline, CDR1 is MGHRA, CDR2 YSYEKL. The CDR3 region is CASSQDGGFNEKLFF. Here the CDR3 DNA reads TGCGCCAGCAGCCAAGATGGGGGGTTTAATGAAAAACTGTTTTTT.